A selection of T cell receptor beta chains follows, all from one sample in a study of PD-L1 blockade in urothelial cancer. Assay: immunoSEQ multiplex PCR; the TCRdb copy retains only in-frame clones and omits some. The sample shows some 41,000 clones, 70% to 90% of them seen only once. The source was PBMCs, collected around atezolizumab (anti-PD-L1) treatment. These receptors were taken from a man between 70 and 80 years old with urothelial cancer. Both conserved end residues are part of each CDR3. Fields, in order: V gene, D gene, clone size, J gene, CDR3 DNA, CDR3 protein. The D gene is left open where the match is weak. For some rows the clone size is stated as once, few or many, or as a class when expanded; others skip it.

TRBV4-1	-	-	TRBJ2-1	TGCGCCAGCAGCCAAGGGCATACAGGGATCCCCTACAATGAGCAGTTCTTC	CASSQGHTGIPYNEQFF
TRBV6-5	TRBD2	-	TRBJ2-3	TGTGCCAGCAGTTACGGCGGGAGTACAGATACGCAGTATTTT	CASSYGGSTDTQYF
TRBV6-5	TRBD1	-	TRBJ2-3	TGTGCCAGCAGTTCCGGACAGGGGTTATTGACAGATACGCAGTATTTT	CASSSGQGLLTDTQYF
TRBV27	TRBD2	-	TRBJ2-7	TGTGCCAGCAGAGGAAGCGGGATTACCTACGAGCAGTACTTC	CASRGSGITYEQYF
TRBV7-9	TRBD2	few	TRBJ2-3	TGTGCCAGCAGCACCGGGACTAAAAGCACAGATACGCAGTATTTT	CASSTGTKSTDTQYF
TRBV30	TRBD1	-	TRBJ2-1	TGTGCCTGGAGTCCAAACCGGGACAGGAGTTCCTACAATGAGCAGTTCTTC	CAWSPNRDRSSYNEQFF
TRBV12-5	-	-	TRBJ2-7	TGTGCTAGTGGTTTGGTACAGTCTAGCGATTCCTACGAGCAGTACTTC	CASGLVQSSDSYEQYF
TRBV7-6	TRBD1	-	TRBJ2-2	TGTGCCAGCAGCTTAGTAACAGGGGACACCGGGGAGCTGTTTTTT	CASSLVTGDTGELFF
TRBV28	TRBD1	once	TRBJ1-5	TGTGCCAGCATCGGGGACCGGGACAGGATCAATCAGCCCCAGCATTTT	CASIGDRDRINQPQHF
TRBV30	-	-	TRBJ1-2	TGTGCCTGGAGTGTAGAGAACCTTAACTATGGCTACACCTTC	CAWSVENLNYGYTF
TRBV9	TRBD2	-	TRBJ2-5	TGTGCCAGCAGCCCCATGGGAGCGGGAGAGGTAGAGACCCAGTACTTC	CASSPMGAGEVETQYF
TRBV21-1	-	once	TRBJ2-4	TGTGCCAGCACAAGGGGTGTTGCCAAAAACATTCAGTACTTC	CASTRGVAKNIQYF
TRBV6-5	-	-	TRBJ2-3	TGTGCCAGCAGTTACTCAGTAACGAGGGATCAGCAGTATTTT	CASSYSVTRDQQYF